This TCR beta chain emerged from a study of blood T cell repertoires in COVID-19. Study background: The study drew acute and convalescent COVID-19 samples from the United States, Italy and Spain. T cells, B-cell-depleted T cells, or PBMCs provided the cDNA or gDNA that served as material.

There are 15 residues in the CDR3. Germline trimming cut 2 bases from V and 2 bases from J; bases unmatched to any gene: 6. Original processing notes: Reference gene primer amplification gave estimated nucleated cell counts. The table came from immunoSEQ multiplex PCR; TCRdb's copy has only in-frame clones and leaves some out. V, J and clone size reflect that table, while D and trimming were determined from the DNA. The table has around 140,000 clones, 81% seen once. Input material: peripheral blood. This clonotype originated in an older woman with active or convalescent COVID-19. V is TRBV23-1 and J is TRBJ2-7, with 7 bases identical to TRBD1. TRBV23-1 is an open reading frame whose function is uncertain. CDR3 DNA: TGCGCCAGCAGTCAACCTCCGGGACAGCCCTACGAGCAGTACTTC. Its protein product is CASSQPPGQPYEQYF.